A selection of T cell receptor beta chains follows, all from one sample in a study of T cell responses to AZD1222 COVID-19 vaccine. Sequencing used immunoSEQ multiplex PCR; TCRdb keeps in-frame clones, though not all of them. The data contain 110,000 or so clones, about 89% of them singletons. The sample here was peripheral blood, taken on day 0 of AZD1222 vaccination. These receptor sequences come from an adult in good health. CDR3s include the opening cysteine and the closing phenylalanine or tryptophan. D genes are given only for firm matches. A row's size may be missing; if present it is once, few, many or a size class.

size: -
D: -
J: TRBJ2-7
V: TRBV7-3
DNA: TGTGCCAGCAGCTTTAAAGACGGATCCTACGAGCAGTACTTC
CDR3: CASSFKDGSYEQYF

size: -
D: -
J: TRBJ2-1
V: TRBV18
DNA: TGTGCCAGCTCACCAGCCAGTAGGTCCTACAATGAGCAGTTCTTC
CDR3: CASSPASRSYNEQFF

size: -
D: TRBD1
J: TRBJ2-7
V: TRBV3-1/TRBV3-2
DNA: TGTGCCAGCAGCCAAGAATGGGGGACAGGCGAGCAGTACTTC
CDR3: CASSQEWGTGEQYF

size: -
D: -
J: TRBJ1-2
V: TRBV6-5
DNA: TGTGCCAGCAGTTTTTCACAGAACCAATATGGCTACACCTTC
CDR3: CASSFSQNQYGYTF

size: -
D: -
J: TRBJ1-1
V: TRBV9
DNA: TGTGCCAGCAGCGTAGGAGGGGCGAACACTGAAGCTTTCTTT
CDR3: CASSVGGANTEAFF

size: -
D: TRBD1
J: TRBJ2-2
V: TRBV2
DNA: TGTGCCAGCACCCTCGACAGGGCGAACACCGGGGAGCTGTTTTTT
CDR3: CASTLDRANTGELFF

size: -
D: -
J: TRBJ2-1
V: TRBV3-1/TRBV3-2
DNA: TGTGCCAGCAGCCAACGCTCCCCTAAGTACAATGAGCAGTTCTTC
CDR3: CASSQRSPKYNEQFF

size: -
D: -
J: TRBJ1-3
V: TRBV14
DNA: TGTGCCAGCAGCCAAGATCTTACAAACTCTGGAAACACCATATATTTT
CDR3: CASSQDLTNSGNTIYF

size: -
D: TRBD2
J: TRBJ2-1
V: TRBV10-2
DNA: TGCGCCAGCAGCTTAGCGGGAACCAATGAGCAGTTCTTC
CDR3: CASSLAGTNEQFF

size: -
D: -
J: TRBJ2-1
V: TRBV4-1
DNA: TGCGCCAGCAGCCAACCCCTGGAGATCCATGAGCAGTTCTTC
CDR3: CASSQPLEIHEQFF

size: -
D: TRBD1
J: TRBJ2-1
V: TRBV4-2
DNA: TGTGCCAGCAGCCCCCGACAGGGGGGGAGCTACAATGAGCAGTTCTTC
CDR3: CASSPRQGGSYNEQFF

size: -
D: -
J: TRBJ1-5
V: TRBV28
DNA: TGTGCCAGCAGTTCCCTGGGAGACAATCAGCCCCAGCATTTT
CDR3: CASSSLGDNQPQHF

size: -
D: -
J: TRBJ1-1
V: TRBV5-4
DNA: TGTGCCAGCAGCTTGGCTGGACTTCCCACTGAAGCTTTCTTT
CDR3: CASSLAGLPTEAFF

size: -
D: -
J: TRBJ1-6
V: TRBV6-5
DNA: TGTGCCAGCAGTTACTTTACAGGGTCACCCCTCCACTTT
CDR3: CASSYFTGSPLHF

size: once
D: TRBD1
J: TRBJ1-1
V: TRBV6-5
DNA: TGTGCCAGCAGTAGAGGGGGCCTGAACACTGAAGCTTTCTTT
CDR3: CASSRGGLNTEAFF

size: -
D: -
J: TRBJ2-2
V: TRBV5-1
DNA: TGCGCCAGCAGCCGCGGGGTTGGTGAGCTGTTTTTT
CDR3: CASSRGVGELFF

size: -
D: TRBD2
J: TRBJ2-4
V: TRBV28
DNA: TGTGCCAGCAGTCCTTTTGCGGGAGGGCTTAGGACAAAAAACATTCAGTACTTC
CDR3: CASSPFAGGLRTKNIQYF

size: -
D: -
J: TRBJ2-7
V: TRBV25-1
DNA: TGTGCCAGCAGTCCCAAAGCCGAAACAACCCACAACGAGCAGTACTTC
CDR3: CASSPKAETTHNEQYF

size: -
D: -
J: TRBJ1-6
V: TRBV5-6
DNA: TGTGCCAGCAACTCTGGACGGCAATATAATTCACCCCTCCACTTT
CDR3: CASNSGRQYNSPLHF

size: -
D: -
J: TRBJ1-3
V: TRBV11-2
DNA: TGTGCCAGCAGCTTAGTAACCATTGGAAACACCATATATTTT
CDR3: CASSLVTIGNTIYF

size: -
D: TRBD2
J: TRBJ2-5
V: TRBV7-9
DNA: TGTGCCAGCAGCTTAGGGGTTCAGCGGGGCGAAGAGACCCAGTACTTC
CDR3: CASSLGVQRGEETQYF

size: -
D: -
J: TRBJ2-5
V: TRBV19
DNA: TGTGCCAGTAGTATTGGCAGACAAGAGACCCAGTACTTC
CDR3: CASSIGRQETQYF

size: -
D: TRBD1
J: TRBJ1-1
V: TRBV5-4
DNA: TGTGCCAGCAGCTTAAGGCAGGGGGCTGAAGCTTTCTTT
CDR3: CASSLRQGAEAFF

size: -
D: -
J: TRBJ2-7
V: TRBV5-5
DNA: TGTGCCAGCTACTTAGGGGGGACCCCCTACGAGCAGTACTTC
CDR3: CASYLGGTPYEQYF

size: -
D: -
J: TRBJ1-3
V: TRBV3-1/TRBV3-2
DNA: TGTGCCAGCAGCCAACACTCGGAGGGAAACACCATATATTTT
CDR3: CASSQHSEGNTIYF

size: -
D: TRBD2
J: TRBJ2-1
V: TRBV7-9
DNA: TGTGCCAGCAGCTTAGTGGCTAGCGGGAGCAATGAGCAGTTCTTC
CDR3: CASSLVASGSNEQFF

size: -
D: -
J: TRBJ1-5
V: TRBV28
DNA: TGTGCCAGCAGTTTCGGGCTGAGTCTCAATCAGCCCCAGCATTTT
CDR3: CASSFGLSLNQPQHF

size: -
D: -
J: TRBJ1-2
V: TRBV5-4
DNA: TGTGCCAGCAGCTTGGACAGAGAGTATGGCTACACCTTC
CDR3: CASSLDREYGYTF

size: -
D: -
J: TRBJ2-2
V: TRBV12-3/TRBV12-4
DNA: TGTGCCAGCAGGCGACAGCCCGGGGAGCTGTTTTTT
CDR3: CASRRQPGELFF

size: -
D: -
J: TRBJ1-1
V: TRBV6-5
DNA: TGTGCCAGCAGGTTAGGGCTGAACACTGAAGCTTTCTTT
CDR3: CASRLGLNTEAFF

size: -
D: -
J: TRBJ2-6
V: TRBV11-2
DNA: TGTGCCAGCAGCTTATCCCGGTTGAGTGGGGCCAACGTCCTGACTTTC
CDR3: CASSLSRLSGANVLTF

size: -
D: -
J: TRBJ1-5
V: TRBV6-1
DNA: TGTGCCAGCAGTGATCTAGTAGGGATGCCCCAGCATTTT
CDR3: CASSDLVGMPQHF

size: -
D: -
J: TRBJ1-4
V: TRBV5-1
DNA: TGCGCCAGCAGCTTGGGATACGGGGGCGATGAAAAACTGTTTTTT
CDR3: CASSLGYGGDEKLFF

size: -
D: -
J: TRBJ2-3
V: TRBV7-2
DNA: TGTGCCAGCAGGAAAGACACAGATACGCAGTATTTT
CDR3: CASRKDTDTQYF

size: -
D: TRBD1
J: TRBJ2-7
V: TRBV5-6
DNA: TGTGCCAGCAGGCCGACAGGGGGGGAATACGAGCAGTACTTC
CDR3: CASRPTGGEYEQYF

size: -
D: -
J: TRBJ1-1
V: TRBV5-1
DNA: TGCGCCAGCAGCCCTTTTGGCGGACTGCAGGGGTCTGAAGCTTTCTTT
CDR3: CASSPFGGLQGSEAFF

size: -
D: -
J: TRBJ2-7
V: TRBV11-3
DNA: TGTGCCAGCAGCTTAGTGGGTGACGAGCAGTACTTC
CDR3: CASSLVGDEQYF

size: once
D: -
J: TRBJ2-7
V: TRBV28
DNA: TGTGCCAGCGACGCTATGGGGAAGGATTACGAGCAGTACTTC
CDR3: CASDAMGKDYEQYF